This TCR beta chain derives from a study of identical twins. Study-level findings and limits: A cross-sectional statistical analysis, not follow-up of the same donors, supported the conclusions. Memory repertoires showed no such pattern, whereas abundant cord blood beta clonotypes carried fewer insertions.

Germline V gives CDR1 MNHEY, CDR2 SMNVEV (reference sequence). V lost 4 bases to trimming and J lost 1 base; unmatched junction nucleotides: 7. The CDR3 consists of 16 residues. MiXCR was run by TCRdb on the 5' RACE reads, yielding one entry per CDR3 protein. The sample records roughly 1,500,000 distinct CDR3 sequences, around 29% being singletons. This clonotype has a handful of counts. What it recognizes is unknown. V gene TRBV27 combines with J gene TRBJ1-1, with 9 bases aligning to TRBD1. Sequencing was performed on cord blood. The sequence derives from a newborn girl in good health. CDR3 nucleotide sequence: TGTGCCAGCAGTTCTAGGGACAGGGAAAAGAACACTGAAGCTTTCTTT. It encodes CASSSRDREKNTEAFF.